The following is a T cell receptor beta chain sequence with its context. The antigen is undetermined. V was shortened by 7 bases and J by 0 bases, with 13 bases between the two germline ends. In germline, CDR1 is LNHNV, CDR2 YYDKDF (reference sequence). This CDR3 region has 15 residues. Within Nashville, Tennessee resided all donors, each a Caucasian adult. This record belongs to a study of shared clonotypes between healthy human individuals. Generated by immunoSEQ multiplex PCR, the TCRdb table keeps only in-frame clones and is missing some. The sample consists of 400,000 to 600,000 clones, 95% to 96% of them appearing once. Study-level findings and limits: Against clonotypes common to all four donors, non-shared ones had lower generation probabilities.

The receptor was isolated from a woman aged 25 to 39 in good health. Sequences were obtained from naive CD4+ T cells sorted from blood. Described subset: CD45RA+ positively selected. This sequence joins TRBV15 and TRBJ1-3; no definite D call. This CDR3 is CATTTDRYSGNTIYF. The CDR3 DNA reads TGTGCCACCACCACAGACCGATACTCTGGAAACACCATATATTTT.